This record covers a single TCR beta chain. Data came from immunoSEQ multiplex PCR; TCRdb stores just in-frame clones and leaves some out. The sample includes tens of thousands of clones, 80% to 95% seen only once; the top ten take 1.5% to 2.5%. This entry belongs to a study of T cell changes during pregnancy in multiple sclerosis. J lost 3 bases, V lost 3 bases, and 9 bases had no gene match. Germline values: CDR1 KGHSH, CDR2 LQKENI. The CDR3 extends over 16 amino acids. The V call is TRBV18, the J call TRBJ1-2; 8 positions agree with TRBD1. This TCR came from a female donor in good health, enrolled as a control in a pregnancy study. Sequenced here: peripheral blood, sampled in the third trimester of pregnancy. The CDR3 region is CASSPDRGGYHYGYTF. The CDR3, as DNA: TGTGCCAGCTCACCCGACAGGGGAGGGTATCACTATGGCTACACCTTC.